Listed below are T cell receptor beta chains from one sample, sequenced in a study of T cells after yellow fever vaccination. Each CDR3 protein is one row after TCRdb ran MiXCR on the 5' RACE reads. The table shows 60,000 or so distinct CDR3 sequences, with more than 5.5% occurring only once. Sample: CD8+ T cells sorted from PBMCs, taken on the day of the first yellow fever vaccination. These receptors came from a man younger than 30 who received the YFV17D yellow fever vaccine. Each CDR3 is given with its conserved first and last residue. The order of the fields is D gene, J gene, clone size, V gene, CDR3 protein, CDR3 DNA. The D gene is left open where the match is weak. Size values are once, few and many counts, or a class for expanded clones, and some rows have none.

D: .
J: TRBJ2-7
size: many
V: TRBV4-1
CDR3: CASSQKGPSPYEQYF
DNA: TGCGCCAGCAGCCAGAAAGGCCCGAGCCCCTACGAGCAGTACTTC

D: .
J: TRBJ1-2
size: many
V: TRBV3-1
CDR3: CASSQDGAQRYGYTF
DNA: TGTGCCAGCAGCCAAGATGGGGCACAAAGATATGGCTACACCTTC

D: .
J: TRBJ1-1
size: .
V: TRBV7-9
CDR3: CASSFSYNLNTEAFF
DNA: TGTGCCAGCAGCTTTTCATACAACTTGAACACTGAAGCTTTCTTT

D: TRBD1
J: TRBJ1-1
size: .
V: TRBV7-9
CDR3: CASSQTQGATEAFF
DNA: TGTGCCAGCAGCCAAACACAGGGGGCAACTGAAGCTTTCTTT

D: .
J: TRBJ1-2
size: many
V: TRBV19
CDR3: CASSLRDPNYGYTF
DNA: TGTGCCAGTAGTCTCAGGGATCCTAACTATGGCTACACCTTC

D: .
J: TRBJ1-1
size: .
V: TRBV20-1
CDR3: CSAPRAGSSPQRAFF
DNA: TGCAGTGCGCCCCGCGCGGGGTCCAGTCCCCAGCGAGCTTTCTTT

D: TRBD1
J: TRBJ2-2
size: few
V: TRBV27
CDR3: CASSLTGVRELFF
DNA: TGTGCCAGCAGTTTAACAGGGGTTCGGGAGCTGTTTTTT

D: .
J: TRBJ1-2
size: few
V: TRBV4-3
CDR3: CASSQDRGTPRKGYTF
DNA: TGCGCCAGCAGCCAAGATCGGGGTACACCGAGGAAAGGCTACACCTTC

D: TRBD2
J: TRBJ2-3
size: many
V: TRBV4-3
CDR3: CASSQGLAGPSSSTDTQYF
DNA: TGCGCCAGCAGCCAAGGGCTAGCGGGGCCGTCTTCTAGCACAGATACGCAGTATTTT

D: .
J: TRBJ1-1
size: .
V: TRBV5-4
CDR3: CASSLRSGLDTEAFF
DNA: TGTGCCAGCAGCTTGCGATCCGGGCTGGATACTGAAGCTTTCTTT

D: .
J: TRBJ2-6
size: many
V: TRBV7-9
CDR3: CASSFRYEANVLTF
DNA: TGTGCCAGCAGCTTCAGATACGAGGCCAACGTCCTGACTTTC

D: .
J: TRBJ1-5
size: .
V: TRBV2
CDR3: CASSPGPSPNQPQHF
DNA: TGTGCCAGCAGTCCAGGTCCATCTCCCAATCAGCCCCAGCATTTT

D: TRBD1
J: TRBJ2-3
size: .
V: TRBV3-1
CDR3: CASSPGARGHADTQYF
DNA: TGTGCCAGCAGCCCTGGCGCCAGGGGGCATGCAGATACGCAGTATTTT

D: .
J: TRBJ2-1
size: many
V: TRBV7-9
CDR3: CASSLSETYNEQFF
DNA: TGTGCCAGCAGCTTGTCAGAGACTTACAATGAGCAGTTCTTC

D: .
J: TRBJ1-1
size: many
V: TRBV6-5
CDR3: CASSYSKVTEAFF
DNA: TGTGCCAGCAGTTACTCGAAGGTGACTGAAGCTTTCTTT

D: .
J: TRBJ2-2
size: many
V: TRBV7-2
CDR3: CAGHDSYTGELFF
DNA: TGTGCCGGCCACGACAGCTACACCGGGGAGCTGTTTTTT

D: .
J: TRBJ2-7
size: .
V: TRBV30
CDR3: CAWILAGTYEQYF
DNA: TGTGCCTGGATTTTGGCAGGAACTTACGAGCAGTACTTC

D: TRBD2
J: TRBJ2-2
size: few
V: TRBV7-6
CDR3: CASSETGGPAGELFF
DNA: TGTGCCAGCAGCGAAACGGGGGGGCCTGCCGGGGAGCTGTTTTTT

D: .
J: TRBJ2-3
size: many
V: TRBV11-2
CDR3: CASSKLSGTPPFSTDTQYF
DNA: TGTGCCAGCAGCAAGCTAAGTGGGACACCCCCATTTAGCACAGATACGCAGTATTTT

D: .
J: TRBJ2-3
size: many
V: TRBV9
CDR3: CASSVGVLAAPRDTQYF
DNA: TGTGCCAGCAGCGTAGGGGTACTAGCCGCGCCCCGGGATACGCAGTATTTT

D: .
J: TRBJ1-3
size: many
V: TRBV6-5
CDR3: CASSYSRAAGNTIYF
DNA: TGTGCCAGCAGTTACTCGAGGGCAGCTGGAAACACCATATATTTT

D: .
J: TRBJ1-3
size: few
V: TRBV21-1
CDR3: CASSIAWTGEIMTSGNTIYF
DNA: TGTGCCAGCAGCATCGCATGGACAGGGGAAATCATGACCTCTGGAAACACCATATATTTT

D: TRBD1
J: TRBJ1-2
size: few
V: TRBV6-5
CDR3: CASSSILTGDYGYTF
DNA: TGTGCCAGCAGTTCCATACTTACAGGGGATTATGGCTACACCTTC

D: .
J: TRBJ1-1
size: many
V: TRBV12-3/TRBV12-4
CDR3: CASSWTVNTEAFF
DNA: TGTGCCAGCAGTTGGACAGTGAACACTGAAGCTTTCTTT

D: TRBD1
J: TRBJ1-3
size: .
V: TRBV4-1
CDR3: CASSQVGQGHTIYF
DNA: TGCGCCAGCAGCCAAGTTGGACAGGGACACACCATATATTTT

D: .
J: TRBJ2-5
size: many
V: TRBV29-1
CDR3: CSVESREQETQYF
DNA: TGCAGCGTTGAAAGCCGGGAACAAGAGACCCAGTACTTC

D: TRBD2
J: TRBJ2-1
size: many
V: TRBV5-1
CDR3: CASSLVGTSVGDEQFF
DNA: TGCGCCAGCAGCTTGGTCGGGACTAGCGTCGGGGATGAGCAGTTCTTC

D: TRBD2
J: TRBJ2-7
size: many
V: TRBV27
CDR3: CASSFSGTIEQYF
DNA: TGTGCCAGCAGTTTTTCCGGGACTATCGAGCAGTACTTC

D: .
J: TRBJ1-4
size: many
V: TRBV7-9
CDR3: CASSQRIPSTNEKLFF
DNA: TGTGCCAGCAGCCAGCGTATTCCCTCAACTAATGAAAAACTGTTTTTT

D: .
J: TRBJ1-1
size: many
V: TRBV6-5
CDR3: CASSYLGTEAFF
DNA: TGTGCCAGCAGTTATCTGGGCACTGAAGCTTTCTTT

D: TRBD1
J: TRBJ2-1
size: many
V: TRBV5-1
CDR3: CASRPGGYNEQFF
DNA: TGCGCCAGCAGACCAGGGGGCTACAATGAGCAGTTCTTC

D: TRBD1
J: TRBJ2-1
size: .
V: TRBV27
CDR3: CASSLSTGLREQFF
DNA: TGTGCCAGCAGTTTATCGACAGGGTTGCGTGAGCAGTTCTTC

D: .
J: TRBJ2-2
size: few
V: TRBV12-3/TRBV12-4
CDR3: CASRKYSGELFF
DNA: TGTGCCAGCAGAAAGTATAGCGGGGAGCTGTTTTTT

D: .
J: TRBJ2-7
size: .
V: TRBV5-1
CDR3: CASSPNREINEQYF
DNA: TGCGCCAGCAGCCCCAACAGGGAAATAAACGAGCAGTACTTC

D: TRBD2
J: TRBJ2-1
size: many
V: TRBV6-1
CDR3: CASSGLAGGLGQFF
DNA: TGTGCCAGCAGTGGACTAGCGGGGGGGCTAGGACAGTTCTTC

D: TRBD2
J: TRBJ2-3
size: many
V: TRBV11-1
CDR3: CASSFTGGEVDTQYF
DNA: TGTGCCAGCAGCTTTACCGGGGGGGAAGTAGATACGCAGTATTTT

D: .
J: TRBJ2-1
size: many
V: TRBV4-3
CDR3: CASSQDPSNEQFF
DNA: TGCGCCAGCAGCCAAGACCCGTCTAATGAGCAGTTCTTC

D: .
J: TRBJ2-7
size: many
V: TRBV5-1
CDR3: CASSLASWDNYEQYF
DNA: TGCGCCAGCAGCTTGGCTTCGTGGGACAACTACGAGCAGTACTTC

D: .
J: TRBJ2-7
size: many
V: TRBV6-1
CDR3: CASSAGYSYEQYF
DNA: TGTGCCAGCAGTGCAGGGTACTCCTACGAGCAGTACTTC

D: .
J: TRBJ1-1
size: many
V: TRBV4-1
CDR3: CASSQAESNTEAFF
DNA: TGCGCCAGCAGCCAAGCTGAGTCGAACACTGAAGCTTTCTTT

D: TRBD1
J: TRBJ2-5
size: .
V: TRBV13
CDR3: CASSHSPGGDPETQYF
DNA: TGTGCCAGCAGCCATTCCCCAGGGGGCGATCCGGAGACCCAGTACTTC